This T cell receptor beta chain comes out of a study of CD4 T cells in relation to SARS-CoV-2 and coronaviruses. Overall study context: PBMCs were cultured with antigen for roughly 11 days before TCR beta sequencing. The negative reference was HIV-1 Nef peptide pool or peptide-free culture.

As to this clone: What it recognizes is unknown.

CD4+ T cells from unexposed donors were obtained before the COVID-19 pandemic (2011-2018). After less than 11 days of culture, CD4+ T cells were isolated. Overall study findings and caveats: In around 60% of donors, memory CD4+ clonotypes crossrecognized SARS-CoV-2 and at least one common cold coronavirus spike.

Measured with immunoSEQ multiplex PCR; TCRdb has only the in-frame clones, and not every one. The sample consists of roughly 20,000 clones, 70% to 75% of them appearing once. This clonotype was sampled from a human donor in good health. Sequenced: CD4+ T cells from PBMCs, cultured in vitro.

For the CDR3, the DNA is TGTGCCAGCAGTGATCTTTCAGGCCGAATGAACACTGAAGCTTTCTTT. Translated: CASSDLSGRMNTEAFF. This chain joins TRBV2 and TRBJ1-1; D remains ambiguous. Germline V gene data show CDR1 as SNHLY and CDR2 as FYNNEI. The CDR3 totals 16 residues. V gave up 3 bases and J gave up 0 bases, with 14 bases separating them.